Sequencing of this T cell receptor (beta chain) was carried out in a study of T cell responses to AZD1222 COVID-19 vaccine. The protocol was immunoSEQ multiplex PCR, while the TCRdb copy is restricted to in-frame clones and leaves out a portion. The sample records about 120,000 clones, 70% to 90% being singletons. The germline gives CDR1 WNHNN, CDR2 SYGVQD (reference sequence). The CDR3 runs to 11 residues. The V and J ends lost 8 bases and 5 bases respectively, with 10 bases between them. Sample: peripheral blood, taken on day 0 of AZD1222 vaccination. The TCR originated in an adult in good health. The V and J genes are TRBV10-1 and TRBJ2-7, with D possibly being TRBD1 (5 bases). CDR3 DNA sequence: TGCGCCAGCTGGGCAGGGCACGAGCAGTACTTC. Its protein product is CASWAGHEQYF.